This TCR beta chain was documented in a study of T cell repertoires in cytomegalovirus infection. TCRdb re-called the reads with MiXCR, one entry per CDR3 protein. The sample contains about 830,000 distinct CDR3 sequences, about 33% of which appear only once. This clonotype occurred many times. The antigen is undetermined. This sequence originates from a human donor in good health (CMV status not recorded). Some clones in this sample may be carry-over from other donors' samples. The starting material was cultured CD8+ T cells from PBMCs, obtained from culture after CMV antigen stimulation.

The CDR3 here is CASSLDEGGVTDTQYF. The CDR3 nucleotides are TGTGCCAGCAGCTTAGACGAAGGGGGCGTCACAGATACGCAGTATTTT. The chain uses TRBV7-6 and TRBJ2-3; 7 bases match TRBD1. This CDR3 spans 16 amino acids. V shed 1 base and J 2 bases; nucleotides not matched to a gene: 6. Germline CDR1 is SGHVS and CDR2 is FNYEAQ. The full variable domain, completed using reference TRBV7-6 and TRBJ2-3, is GAGVSQSPRYKVTKRGQDVALRCDPISGHVSLYWYRQALGQGPEFLTYFNYEAQQDKSGLPNDRFSAERPEGSISTLTIQRTEQRDSAMYRCASSLDEGGVTDTQYFGPGTRLTVL.